This entry features one T cell receptor beta chain sequence. There are 14 residues in the CDR3. Germline values: CDR1 MNHEY, CDR2 SMNVEV (reference sequence). With 7 bases removed from V and 0 bases from J, the gap between germline ends came to 9 bases. Repertoires were generated with immunoSEQ multiplex PCR, while TCRdb's copy carries only in-frame clones and drops some. The table records tens of thousands of clones, 84% of them present only once. The data belong to a study of high-grade serous ovarian cancer treatment subgroups. Study as a whole: Each sample yielded on average roughly 7,000 unique TCR beta rearrangements from around 14,000 reads.

The tumor samples were collected prior to definitive surgery or chemotherapy. Source material: tumor tissue. The TCR comes from a human donor with high-grade serous ovarian cancer. This chain uses TRBV27 with TRBJ2-2; D gene unclear. The CDR3 region has the DNA TGTGCCAGCACTCTTCTAGCGAACACCGGGGAGCTGTTTTTT. Its translation: CASTLLANTGELFF.